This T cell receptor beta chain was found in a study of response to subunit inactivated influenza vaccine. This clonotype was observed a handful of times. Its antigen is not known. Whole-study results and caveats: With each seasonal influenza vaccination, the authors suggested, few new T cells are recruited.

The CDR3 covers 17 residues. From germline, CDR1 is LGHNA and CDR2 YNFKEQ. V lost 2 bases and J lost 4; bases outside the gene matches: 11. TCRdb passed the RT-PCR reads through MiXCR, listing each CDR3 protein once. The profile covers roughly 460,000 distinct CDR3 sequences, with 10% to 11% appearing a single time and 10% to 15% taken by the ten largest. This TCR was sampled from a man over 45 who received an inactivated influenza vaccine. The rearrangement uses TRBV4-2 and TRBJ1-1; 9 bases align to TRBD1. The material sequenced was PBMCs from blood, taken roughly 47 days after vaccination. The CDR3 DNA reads TGTGCCAGCAGCCAATTCACTCTACAGGGGGCGAGCACTGAAGCTTTCTTT. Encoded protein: CASSQFTLQGASTEAFF.